The 20 T cell receptor beta chains in this list originate from one sample, sequenced in a study of T cells in Graves' hyperthyroidism and ophthalmopathy. Amplification targeted TCR beta CDR3 regions from RNA transcripts. An initial round of RT-PCR targeting the TCR CDR3 relied on the HTBI primer set. From the multiplex PCR reads, TCRdb called clonotypes with MiXCR, one entry per CDR3 protein. The repertoire holds about 300,000 distinct CDR3 sequences, with roughly 13% as singletons. The sequenced sample was blood. The receptors were gathered from a woman in her forties with Graves' hyperthyroidism.

In its sample, this clonotype was seen a few times. The chain couples TRBV29-1 to TRBJ2-4, with 14 bases aligning to TRBD2. The CDR3 runs 14 residues. Unmatched junction bases numbered 6, after V lost 6 bases and J lost 8 bases. The germline gives CDR1 SQVTM, CDR2 ANQGSEA. The CDR3 DNA reads as TGCAGCGTCAGGACTAGCGGGAGGTTATACATTCAGTACTTC. This encodes CSVRTSGRLYIQYF.

This clonotype was observed at least ten times. The CDR3 loop reads CASSQLIWGERLRGYTF. The CDR3 nucleotides are TGCGCCAGCAGCCAGTTAATTTGGGGCGAAAGGCTCCGTGGCTACACCTTC. This chain uses TRBV5-1 with TRBJ1-2; tentatively, D is TRBD1 (5 bases). V was trimmed by 4 bases and J by 7 bases, leaving 26 bases between them. From germline, CDR1 is SGHRS and CDR2 YFSETQ. The CDR3 runs 17 residues.

V is TRBV5-5 and J is TRBJ1-1; no reliable D call. CDR3 length: 13 amino acids. V was clipped by 4 bases and J by 1 base, with 8 bases between them. The germline V gene encodes CDR1 SGHKS and CDR2 YYEKEE (reference sequence). The CDR3 sequence: CASSPLANTEAFF. The CDR3 DNA sequence: TGTGCCAGCAGCCCCCTGGCGAACACTGAAGCTTTCTTT.

This clonotype has at least ten counts. This rearrangement joins TRBV12-3 or TRBV12-4 to TRBJ2-5; 8 positions agree with TRBD1. The CDR3 totals 14 residues. The V gene end was trimmed by 7 bases and the J gene end by 5 bases; junction bases not matched to a gene: 9. The CDR3 sequence is CASTRDRLRETQYF. In DNA form, the CDR3 reads TGTGCCAGCACCCGGGACAGGCTGAGGGAGACCCAGTACTTC.

The rearrangement joins TRBV11-2 to TRBJ1-4; D may be TRBD1 (5 bases). This CDR3 has 14 residues. The germline V and J ends were trimmed by 3 bases and 2 bases, with 7 bases remaining between them. Germline assignment: CDR1 SGHAT and CDR2 FQNNGV. CDR3 sequence (DNA): TGTGCCAGCAGCTTCTCAGGGACTAATGAAAAACTGTTTTTT. This sequence encodes CASSFSGTNEKLFF. The full variable domain, its missing parts supplied by reference TRBV11-2 and TRBJ1-4, is EAGVAQSPRYKIIEKRQSVAFWCNPISGHATLYWYQQILGQGPKLLIQFQNNGVVDDSQLPKDRFSAERLKGVDSTLKIQPAKLEDSAVYLCASSFSGTNEKLFFGSGTQLSVL.

V and J are TRBV6-1 and TRBJ1-5, with 7 bases fitting TRBD1. CDR1 and CDR2 from the germline V gene are MNHNS and SASEGT. V was clipped by 8 bases and J by 2 bases; unmatched bases: 9. The CDR3 runs to 15 residues. CDR3 nucleotide sequence: TGTGCCAGCGAGGGGGCAGGGGAGGGCAATCAGCCCCAGCATTTT. It is translated as CASEGAGEGNQPQHF.

This clonotype was found many times. The chain employs TRBV12-3 or TRBV12-4 and TRBJ1-1; D ambiguous. There are 12 residues in the CDR3. V was shortened by 6 bases and J by 8 bases, with 13 bases between the two germline ends. CDR3 sequence reads: CASSTSATEAFF. The CDR3 nucleotides are TGTGCCAGCAGCACCTCCGCCACCGAAGCTTTCTTT.

The sample holds many counts of this clonotype. The chain employs TRBV2 and TRBJ2-1; D is perhaps TRBD1 (6 bases). The CDR3 covers 13 residues. Trimming left V 7 bases short and J 5 bases short, with 12 bases between. The germline CDR1 and CDR2 sequences are SNHLY and FYNNEI. The CDR3, as DNA: TGTGCCAGCAAAGAGGACAGCCACAATGAGCAGTTCTTC. Its translation is CASKEDSHNEQFF. Full variable domain (rest looked up from reference TRBV2 and TRBJ2-1): EPEVTQTPSHQVTQMGQEVILRCVPISNHLYFYWYRQILGQKVEFLVSFYNNEISEKSEIFDDQFSVERPDGSNFTLKIRSTKLEDSAMYFCASKEDSHNEQFFGPGTRLTVL.

This clonotype has ten or more counts. The rearrangement uses TRBV28 and TRBJ2-3, with unresolved D. Trimming took off 4 bases at V and 0 bases at J, with 8 bases between the two ends. CDR3 length equals 14 residues. Germline V CDR1 and CDR2: MDHEN, SYDVKM. The CDR3 DNA reads TGTGCCAGCAGTTGGGCAGCAAGCACAGATACGCAGTATTTT. This encodes CASSWAASTDTQYF.

The V call is TRBV5-6, the J call TRBJ2-7; TRBD2 matches 11 bases. Germline CDR1 is SGHDT and CDR2 is YYEEEE. V was clipped by 0 bases and J by 4 bases; unmatched bases: 9. This CDR3 region has 17 residues. The CDR3 reads CASSLAELAGVGYEQYF. Written as DNA, the CDR3 is TGTGCCAGCAGCTTGGCCGAACTAGCGGGAGTCGGGTACGAGCAGTACTTC.

This clonotype was counted ten times or more. The rearrangement joins TRBV20-1 to TRBJ2-7, with 10 nucleotides matching TRBD2. With 2 bases clipped from V and 5 bases from J, the junction kept 9 bases outside the gene matches. CDR3 length: 15 amino acids. Per germline, CDR1 DFQATT and CDR2 SNEGSKA (reference sequence). CDR3 protein: CSARHSSGSGDEQYF. The CDR3 DNA sequence: TGCAGTGCTAGACATTCTAGCGGGAGTGGGGACGAGCAGTACTTC.

This clonotype has a count of ten or more. The chain uses TRBV10-1 and TRBJ1-2; D not resolved. The V gene lost 2 bases and the J gene lost 8 bases, with 12 bases spanning the gap. The CDR3 consists of 13 residues. Germline CDR1 is WNHNN and CDR2 is SYGVQD (reference sequence). The CDR3 DNA sequence: TGCGCCAGCAGTGAGACCCTAAGTAGCGGCTACACCTTC. Translating it yields CASSETLSSGYTF.

This clonotype occurred many times. The chain joins TRBV20-1 to TRBJ1-1, with D maybe TRBD1 (5 bases). This CDR3 comprises 15 residues. V shed 0 bases and J shed 1 base, with 12 bases lying between them. CDR1 and CDR2 (germline): DFQATT, SNEGSKA (reference sequence). The CDR3 spells CSARDPDQGNTEAFF. DNA for the CDR3: TGCAGTGCTAGAGATCCTGACCAGGGGAACACTGAAGCTTTCTTT.

As regards this clonotype: At one boundary the junction diverges from the germline segment, which might be a read error. This rearrangement joins TRBV5-1 to TRBJ2-5; the D gene is possibly TRBD2 (7 bases). The germline V gene has CDR1 SGHRS and CDR2 YFSETQ. The CDR3 contains 16 residues. This chain's CDR3 is CASSKGGSWGQETQYF. In nucleotides, the CDR3 is TGTGCCAGCAGCAAGGGGGGGAGCTGGGGGCAAGAGACCCAGTACTTC.

This clonotype was seen at least ten times. CDR3 nucleotides: TGTGCCAGCAGCCCTTTACAGGGCTCGAGCTATGGCTACACCTTC. Its translation: CASSPLQGSSYGYTF. The chain has TRBV3-1 and TRBJ1-2, with D possibly being TRBD1 (6 bases). Trimming cost V 4 bases and J 4 bases, with 16 bases left between them. Germline-derived CDR1 and CDR2 are LGHDT and YNNKEL (reference sequence). The CDR3 spans 15 residues.

This clonotype showed up many times. The chain employs TRBV5-1 and TRBJ1-1; D gene unclear. Germline CDR1 and CDR2: SGHRS and YFSETQ. V lost 3 bases and J lost 1, with 10 bases in between. The CDR3 contains 14 residues. The CDR3 spells CASSSLDWNTEAFF. The CDR3 DNA sequence: TGCGCCAGCAGCTCTCTCGACTGGAACACTGAAGCTTTCTTT. The full variable domain, rest sourced from reference TRBV5-1 and TRBJ1-1, is KAGVTQTPRYLIKTRGQQVTLSCSPISGHRSVSWYQQTPGQGLQFLFEYFSETQRNKGNFPGRFSGRQFSNSRSEMNVSTLELGDSALYLCASSSLDWNTEAFFGQGTRLTVV.

J is TRBJ2-7 and V is TRBV28; possible D gene TRBD2, 6 bases. The V end was cut by 5 bases, the J end by 0 bases, with 11 bases between. The CDR3 is 14 amino acids. The germline V gene encodes CDR1 MDHEN and CDR2 SYDVKM. In DNA, the CDR3 is TGTGCCAGCAGTGGCCGGGACTTCTCCTACGAGCAGTACTTC. Its translation: CASSGRDFSYEQYF.

This clonotype was picked up many times. This chain uses TRBV27 with TRBJ2-7, with 7 bases aligning to TRBD2. V dropped 5 bases and J dropped 2; count of bases not matched to a gene: 9. Germline V CDR1 and CDR2: MNHEY, SMNVEV (reference sequence). The CDR3 loop spans 15 amino acids. The CDR3 nucleotides read TGTGCCAGCAGTCGACTTGCTAGCGGCCCCTACGAGCAGTACTTC. Amino acid sequence: CASSRLASGPYEQYF.

Many counts were recorded for this clonotype. The CDR3 DNA follows: TGCAGCGTTGAGGCGGAGACTCCAGGGTCCTACGAGCAGTACTTC. Amino acid sequence: CSVEAETPGSYEQYF. The chain is built from TRBV29-1 and TRBJ2-7; the D gene is possibly TRBD1 (5 bases). This CDR3 is built from 15 residues. Germline CDR1 reads SQVTM; CDR2 reads ANQGSEA. The V gene lost 3 bases and the J gene lost 1 base, with 16 bases spanning the gap.

The chain links TRBV6-2 or TRBV6-3 to TRBJ2-1; 16 bases map to TRBD2. This CDR3 contains 16 residues. V trimming: 7 bases; J trimming: 5 bases; junction bases outside the gene matches: 5. Germline CDR1 is MNHEY and CDR2 is SVGEGT. The chain's CDR3 is CASKGLAGGINNEQFF. The CDR3 DNA is TGTGCCAGCAAGGGACTAGCGGGAGGGATCAACAATGAGCAGTTCTTC.